This T cell receptor beta chain was captured by sequencing in a study of blood T cell repertoires in COVID-19 (dated by TCRdb to the early 2020s). For the wider study: The collaborator samples originated in the United States, Italy and Spain and spanned the acute and convalescent phases of COVID-19. The sample metadata nearly always contained a de-identified subject ID, COVID-19 status, age in years and sex. Samples were obtained from the ongoing ImmuneRACE study (first 160 participants) and from over a thousand subjects provided by 6 global collaborators. Where available, HLA class I and class II types were obtained from metadata supplied by the sample provider rather than from assay-based typing. The repertoires were released in a freely available public database intended as a resource for research on the immune response to SARS-CoV-2. The material from the prospective study consisted of cDNA or gDNA derived from T cells, B-cell-depleted T cells, or PBMCs. The dataset comprised deeply sampled blood TCRbeta repertoires from subjects exposed to, actively infected with, or recovered from COVID-19. The study at large found these results: Clinical and demographic metadata were provided uncurated, with the amount varying by source and participant.

Each collaborating institution followed its own protocols to collect whole blood in K2EDTA tubes. For TCRbeta analysis, collaborators shipped samples as frozen whole blood, isolated PBMCs, or DNA extracted from either of those sample types. CDR1 is given as SGHRS and CDR2 as YFSETQ, both from the germline V gene. The CDR3 goes from the cysteine to the phenylalanine over 14 residues. The DNA shown is the 42-base CDR3, in frame from base 1. V drops 4 bases and J drops 8 bases, leaving 18 bases in between. In regard to this clone: Its antigen remains undetermined. Base qualities are not recorded, but no much larger clone differs from it by a single base.

TCRbeta CDR3 regions were amplified from genomic DNA by means of the immunoSEQ Assay, a bias-controlled multiplex PCR. On the study's bioinformatics: The number of nucleated cells in each sample was estimated by amplification of reference gene primers within the assay. Sequence reads were collapsed and filtered to measure the absolute abundance of every unique TCRbeta CDR3 rearrangement. For each sample, productive Simpson clonality was calculated as the square root of Simpson's diversity index across productive rearrangements. As stored in TCRdb, this immuneACCESS dataset retains in-frame rearrangements with V and J assigned. A fraction of the clones does not appear; measured against another copy, unresolved V genes explain less than half of the discrepancy, and the remainder lacks a known reason. V and J calls plus clone size are reproduced from that table; the DNA served to infer D and trimming. The sample profile shows more than 65,000 clones; approximately 88% of them were found once. The leading ten clones occupy roughly 6.1% of the sample.

The sequence is built from TRBV5-1 and TRBJ1-2; no D gene call is confident. This receptor was obtained from a woman between 50 and 59 years old with acute or convalescent COVID-19. The specimen was peripheral blood. CDR3 sequence: CASSPTAGGGGYTF. The DNA sequence follows: TGCGCCAGCAGCCCCACGGCAGGCGGAGGCGGCTACACCTTC.